This T cell receptor (beta chain) was sequenced for a study of CD8+ T cells in alopecia areata. Germline V lookup: CDR1 MDHEN, CDR2 SYDVKM. Trimming removed 1 base at V and 10 bases at J, with 13 bases between. The CDR3 totals 13 residues. This clone was detected a few times. The antigen remains undetermined. Investigators isolated RNA and reverse transcribed it into cDNA to act as the sequencing template. The table came from immunoSEQ multiplex PCR; TCRdb's copy has only in-frame clones and leaves some out. Counted here are around 140,000 clones, 47% occurring once; the ten biggest clones make up approximately 6.6%. Regarding the study as a whole: With patients, TCR sharing proved less clear than in mice, a difference possibly related to HLA. Lesional scalp exceeded normal scalp in clonality, especially in alopecia totalis/universalis. Scalp data also include sequences from resident alphabeta T cells of normal skin.

The rearrangement joins TRBV28 to TRBJ1-1, with D tentatively TRBD1 (6 bases). Sequencing was done on a sample of CD4+ T cells sorted from blood. The TCR was taken from a human donor with alopecia areata. The chain's CDR3 is CASSLLGGHRAFF. CDR3 coding DNA: TGTGCCAGCAGTTTATTGGGGGGGCATCGAGCTTTCTTT.